The rows below give T cell receptor beta chains drawn from one sample of a study of blood T cell repertoires in COVID-19. Assay used: immunoSEQ multiplex PCR; TCRdb lists only in-frame clones, some missing. This sample has 200,000 to 300,000 clones; 80% to 90% occur once, and the top ten carry about 2.1%. Sequenced input: peripheral blood. Receptor source: a man aged 40-55 years who had recovered from COVID-19. Each CDR3 is given with its conserved first and last residue. The order of the fields is D gene, CDR3 length, J gene, clone size, V gene, CDR3 protein, CDR3 DNA. A D gene is named only where the DNA matches it firmly. Size is stated for part of the rows, as once, few or many counts, or as a class when the clone is expanded.

>.|15|TRBJ1-2|.|TRBV27
CASSLTGGRYPGYTF
TGTGCCAGCAGTTTAACGGGGGGGCGGTATCCGGGCTACACCTTC
>TRBD2|15|TRBJ2-3|.|TRBV5-4
CASSLASGGADTQYF
TGTGCCAGCAGCTTGGCTAGCGGGGGTGCAGATACGCAGTATTTT
>.|14|TRBJ1-2|.|TRBV27
CASSRNGGNYGYTF
TGTGCCAGCAGCCGCAACGGGGGTAACTATGGCTACACCTTC
>.|16|TRBJ2-5|.|TRBV11-2
CASSLVGGGGVETQYF
TGTGCCAGCAGCTTAGTGGGGGGAGGAGGAGTAGAGACCCAGTACTTC
>TRBD1|16|TRBJ2-5|.|TRBV10-2
CASSDPGTGKGETQYF
TGCGCCAGCAGTGACCCTGGGACAGGGAAGGGGGAGACCCAGTACTTC
>.|14|TRBJ1-1|.|TRBV7-9
CASSRGQLNTEAFF
TGTGCCAGCAGCCGAGGACAGTTGAACACTGAAGCTTTCTTT
>.|12|TRBJ1-2|.|TRBV5-4
CASSDGLDGYTF
TGTGCCAGCAGCGATGGACTGGATGGCTACACCTTC
>.|16|TRBJ2-3|.|TRBV4-1
CASSQDSPGSTDTQYF
TGCGCCAGCAGCCAAGACTCTCCGGGGAGCACAGATACGCAGTATTTT
>TRBD1|15|TRBJ1-5|once|TRBV2
CASKPGQGANQPQHF
TGTGCCAGCAAGCCGGGACAGGGGGCCAATCAGCCCCAGCATTTT
>.|15|TRBJ1-2|.|TRBV18
CASSPRSQANYGYTF
TGTGCCAGCTCACCTAGATCTCAAGCTAACTATGGCTACACCTTC
>TRBD2|15|TRBJ2-7|.|TRBV15
CATSRGGLAGYEQYF
TGTGCCACCAGCAGAGGGGGACTAGCGGGCTACGAGCAGTACTTC
>.|14|TRBJ2-4|.|TRBV29-1
CSGMGGLAKNIQYF
TGCAGCGGTATGGGGGGGCTGGCCAAAAACATTCAGTACTTC
>.|14|TRBJ2-5|.|TRBV6-5
CASTSPGVQETQYF
TGTGCCTCTACCTCCCCCGGGGTACAAGAGACCCAGTACTTC
>.|13|TRBJ1-2|.|TRBV5-5
CASSLPLPWGYTF
TGTGCCAGCAGCCTACCGCTACCGTGGGGCTACACCTTC
>TRBD2|15|TRBJ2-1|.|TRBV18
CASSPLAGGENEQFF
TGTGCCAGCTCACCTCTAGCGGGAGGTGAGAATGAGCAGTTCTTC
>TRBD2|14|TRBJ2-7|.|TRBV5-6
CASSPSGGGYEQYF
TGTGCCAGCAGCCCCTCGGGGGGGGGCTACGAGCAGTACTTC
>.|11|TRBJ2-3|.|TRBV6-5
CASTYTDTQYF
TGTGCCAGCACCTACACAGATACGCAGTATTTT
>.|19|TRBJ2-5|.|TRBV10-1
CASSESRLRLEFWEETQYF
TGCGCCAGCAGTGAGTCTAGGTTGCGCCTAGAGTTTTGGGAAGAGACCCAGTACTTC
>.|12|TRBJ2-7|.|TRBV24-1
CATREFCAPQYF
TGTGCCACCAGGGAGTTTTGCGCACCGCAGTACTTC
>.|14|TRBJ1-2|.|TRBV7-9
CASSLPSGNYGYTF
TGTGCCAGCAGCTTACCTTCAGGGAACTATGGCTACACCTTC
>TRBD2|14|TRBJ2-1|.|TRBV5-1
CASSVTSGKYEQFF
TGCGCCAGCAGTGTGACTAGCGGGAAGTATGAGCAGTTCTTC
>.|16|TRBJ2-1|.|TRBV30
CAWSVPWRDGLREQFF
TGTGCCTGGAGTGTACCGTGGAGGGATGGGTTAAGGGAGCAGTTCTTC
>.|16|TRBJ2-3|.|TRBV7-2
CASSLAQGLYTDTQYF
TGTGCCAGCAGCTTAGCACAGGGATTATACACAGATACGCAGTATTTT
>TRBD2|17|TRBJ2-3|.|TRBV5-1
CASSLGLAGASTDTQYF
TGCGCCAGCAGCTTGGGACTAGCGGGAGCTAGCACAGATACGCAGTATTTT
>TRBD1|13|TRBJ1-1|.|TRBV12-3/TRBV12-4
CASSVDRGAEAFF
TGTGCCAGCAGCGTAGACAGGGGGGCTGAAGCTTTCTTT
>TRBD2|15|TRBJ2-2|.|TRBV10-3
CAIRPGLAGFEGLFF
TGTGCCATCAGACCGGGACTAGCGGGATTTGAGGGGCTGTTTTTT
>TRBD1|16|TRBJ2-2|.|TRBV24-1
CATSDSGTGNTGELFF
TGTGCCACCAGTGACTCCGGGACAGGGAACACCGGGGAGCTGTTTTTT
>TRBD1|14|TRBJ1-2|.|TRBV5-8
CASSLSGQLYGYTF
TGTGCCAGCAGCTTATCGGGACAGCTCTATGGCTACACCTTC
>.|16|TRBJ1-6|once|TRBV7-2
CASSLDGTGGNSPLHF
TGTGCCAGCAGCTTAGATGGGACTGGGGGGAATTCACCCCTCCACTTT
>TRBD1|15|TRBJ2-5|.|TRBV4-1
CASSPRDRGWETQYF
TGCGCCAGCAGCCCCCGGGACAGGGGTTGGGAGACCCAGTACTTC
>TRBD2|18|TRBJ2-5|.|TRBV5-1
CASSLVASLAGVGETQYF
TGCGCCAGCAGCTTGGTGGCGTCTTTAGCGGGGGTTGGGGAGACCCAGTACTTC
>.|13|TRBJ1-3|.|TRBV7-2
CASSDGGRNTIYF
TGTGCCAGCAGTGACGGGGGACGAAACACCATATATTTT
>.|18|TRBJ1-2|.|TRBV5-1
CASSLNQAPGRGPYGYTF
TGCGCCAGCAGCTTGAATCAGGCCCCAGGCAGGGGACCCTATGGCTACACCTTC
>TRBD2|19|TRBJ2-3|.|TRBV7-8
CASSQGLAGAPIGLYTQYF
TGTGCCAGCAGCCAAGGACTAGCGGGGGCGCCGATAGGCCTTTATACGCAGTATTTT
>TRBD2|15|TRBJ2-2|few|TRBV6-5
CASSLSGENTGELFF
TGTGCCAGCAGTCTGAGCGGGGAAAACACCGGGGAGCTGTTTTTT
>.|13|TRBJ1-2|once|TRBV12-3/TRBV12-4
CASSLDSNYGYTF
TGTGCCAGCAGTTTGGACAGTAACTATGGCTACACCTTC
>.|16|TRBJ1-5|.|TRBV12-5
CASGLVLDNTDQPQHF
TGTGCTAGTGGTTTGGTACTTGACAACACAGATCAGCCCCAGCATTTT
>.|13|TRBJ1-1|few|TRBV15
CATSIWGGTEAFF
TGTGCCACCAGCATCTGGGGAGGTACTGAAGCTTTCTTT
>.|14|TRBJ2-1|.|TRBV19
CASSIAPSIEGQFF
TGTGCCAGTAGTATAGCCCCGTCAATCGAGGGGCAGTTCTTC
>TRBD1|12|TRBJ2-1|.|TRBV12-3/TRBV12-4
CATGTGGNEQFF
TGTGCCACTGGAACAGGGGGCAATGAGCAGTTCTTC
>.|13|TRBJ1-1|.|TRBV30
CAWSADRTTEAFF
TGTGCCTGGAGTGCCGACAGAACCACTGAAGCTTTCTTT
>.|14|TRBJ1-5|.|TRBV19
CASSSRVQGQPQHF
TGTGCCAGTAGTTCCCGGGTCCAAGGACAGCCCCAGCATTTT
>TRBD2|14|TRBJ2-1|.|TRBV11-2
CASSLRGGLNEQFF
TGTGCCAGCAGCTTGCGGGGGGGCCTCAATGAGCAGTTCTTC
>TRBD1|17|TRBJ1-2|.|TRBV19
CASSPQRDRVGNYGYTF
TGTGCCAGTAGTCCCCAGAGGGACAGGGTTGGGAACTATGGCTACACCTTC
>.|13|TRBJ1-1|.|TRBV5-4
CASSLHRDTEAFF
TGTGCCAGCAGCTTACACAGGGATACTGAAGCTTTCTTT
>.|14|TRBJ1-1|.|TRBV5-1
CASSSRPPDTEAFF
TGCGCCAGCAGCTCCAGGCCCCCGGACACTGAAGCTTTCTTT
>TRBD1|14|TRBJ2-7|.|TRBV10-3
CAISELGQYYEQYF
TGTGCCATCAGTGAGTTGGGACAGTACTACGAGCAGTACTTC
>TRBD2|14|TRBJ2-7|few|TRBV11-2
CASSLLGLAGEQYF
TGTGCCAGCAGCTTATTGGGACTAGCGGGCGAGCAGTACTTC
>TRBD1|15|TRBJ1-1|.|TRBV18
CASSPWTGLDTEAFF
TGTGCCAGCTCACCGTGGACAGGCCTAGACACTGAAGCTTTCTTT
>TRBD1|16|TRBJ1-6|.|TRBV4-3
CASSRGTGQYNSPLHF
TGCGCCAGCAGCCGAGGCACGGGACAGTATAATTCACCCCTCCACTTT
>TRBD1|15|TRBJ1-2|.|TRBV7-9
CASSLQGGAEDGYTF
TGTGCCAGCAGCTTGCAAGGGGGCGCGGAAGATGGCTACACCTTC
>TRBD1|13|TRBJ2-1|few|TRBV19
CASADTGADEQFF
TGTGCCAGTGCCGATACAGGGGCTGATGAGCAGTTCTTC
>TRBD1|15|TRBJ2-7|.|TRBV10-3
CATAYLNRGSYEQYF
TGTGCCACCGCCTACTTAAACAGGGGATCCTACGAGCAGTACTTC
>.|15|TRBJ2-3|.|TRBV11-3
CASSLGQISTDTQYF
TGTGCCAGCAGCTTAGGTCAGATTAGCACAGATACGCAGTATTTT
>.|13|TRBJ2-1|few|TRBV30
CAWSSGGPNEQFF
TGTGCCTGGAGTAGTGGAGGGCCAAATGAGCAGTTCTTC